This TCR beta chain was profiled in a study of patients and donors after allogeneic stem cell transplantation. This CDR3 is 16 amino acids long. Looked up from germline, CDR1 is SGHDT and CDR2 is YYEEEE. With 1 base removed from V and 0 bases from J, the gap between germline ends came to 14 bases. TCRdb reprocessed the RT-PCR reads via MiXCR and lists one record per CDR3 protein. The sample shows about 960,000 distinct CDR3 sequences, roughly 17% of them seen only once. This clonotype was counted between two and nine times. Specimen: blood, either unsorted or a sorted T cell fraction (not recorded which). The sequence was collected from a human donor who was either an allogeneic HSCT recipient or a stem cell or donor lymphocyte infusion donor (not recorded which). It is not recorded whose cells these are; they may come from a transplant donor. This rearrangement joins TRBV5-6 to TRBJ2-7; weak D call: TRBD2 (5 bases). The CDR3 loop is CASSLRVPGLSYEQYF. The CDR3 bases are TGTGCCAGCAGCTTGAGAGTCCCCGGACTCTCCTACGAGCAGTACTTC.